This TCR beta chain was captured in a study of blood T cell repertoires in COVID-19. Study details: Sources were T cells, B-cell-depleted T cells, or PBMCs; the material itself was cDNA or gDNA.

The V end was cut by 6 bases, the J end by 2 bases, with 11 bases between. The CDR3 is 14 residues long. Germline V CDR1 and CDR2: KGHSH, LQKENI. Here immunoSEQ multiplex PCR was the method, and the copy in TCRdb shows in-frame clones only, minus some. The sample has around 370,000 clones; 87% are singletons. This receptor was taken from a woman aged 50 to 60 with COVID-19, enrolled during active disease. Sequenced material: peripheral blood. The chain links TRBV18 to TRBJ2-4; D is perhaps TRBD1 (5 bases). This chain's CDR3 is CASSPSGTKNIQYF. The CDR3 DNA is TGTGCCAGCTCTCCCTCAGGGACCAAAAACATTCAGTACTTC.